Shown below are 20 T cell receptor beta chains from a single sample sequenced in a study of blood T cell repertoires in COVID-19. Clones were read by immunoSEQ multiplex PCR, and TCRdb kept only the in-frame ones, dropping some. The sample gives some 97,000 clones, approximately 90% of which show up once; about 1% is in the top ten. The sample consisted of peripheral blood. The receptors were gathered from a man aged 55-75 years with acute or convalescent COVID-19.

Comments on this clone: This specimen includes other DNA sequences encoding the same CDR3. This chain uses TRBV6-5 with TRBJ1-6; D is possibly TRBD1 (5 bases). V dropped 6 bases and J dropped 4 bases, with 7 bases sitting between them. This CDR3 contains 13 residues. Germline assignment: CDR1 MNHEY and CDR2 SVGAGI. The CDR3 here is CASRTAYNSPLHF. CDR3 DNA sequence: TGTGCCAGCAGGACAGCTTATAATTCACCCCTCCACTTT.

The count of this clone is one. The V call is TRBV5-1, the J call TRBJ2-2, with TRBD1 matching over 8 bases. Germline V CDR1 and CDR2: SGHRS, YFSETQ. The CDR3 sequence is 12 residues long. J lost 7 bases, V lost 4 bases, and 0 bases had no gene match. CDR3 sequence: CASSTGGGELFF. In nucleotides, the CDR3 is TGCGCCAGCAGCACAGGGGGCGGGGAGCTGTTTTTT.

The V gene is TRBV7-3, the J gene TRBJ2-7, with 8 bases identical to TRBD2. CDR3 length equals 14 residues. V lost 2 bases, J lost 2 bases, and 2 bases stayed unmatched. Germline V gives CDR1 SGHTA, CDR2 FQGTGA. The CDR3 DNA follows: TGTGCCAGCAGCTTAGGGACTAGTCCCTACGAGCAGTACTTC. Protein sequence: CASSLGTSPYEQYF.

The J gene is TRBJ1-3, the V gene TRBV6-5; weak D call: TRBD1 (6 bases). From germline, CDR1 is MNHEY and CDR2 SVGAGI. Trimming removed 6 bases from V and 0 bases from J, with 12 bases in between. This CDR3 is built from 15 residues. This CDR3 reads CASRGTFGSGNTIYF. CDR3 coding DNA: TGTGCCAGCAGGGGGACATTTGGCTCTGGAAACACCATATATTTT.

The rearrangement joins TRBV3-1 (or the pseudogene TRBV3-2) to TRBJ2-1, with 13 bases fitting TRBD2. The CDR3 loop spans 15 amino acids. J lost 9 bases, V lost 4 bases, and 6 bases had no gene match. Per the germline V gene, CDR1 is LGHDT and CDR2 is YNNKEL (reference sequence). CDR3 DNA: TGTGCCAGCAGCCCACTAGCGGGAGGGCCGATTGAGCAGTTCTTC. The encoded protein is CASSPLAGGPIEQFF.

This rearrangement joins TRBV5-1 to TRBJ2-1; 13 bases agree with TRBD2. This CDR3 region has 19 residues. V gave up 3 bases and J gave up 0 bases; unmatched junction bases: 9. Germline V CDR1 and CDR2: SGHRS, YFSETQ. The CDR3 sequence: CASSSAGTSGISSYNEQFF. The CDR3 region has the DNA TGCGCCAGCAGCTCCGCCGGGACTAGCGGGATTAGCTCCTACAATGAGCAGTTCTTC.

The V gene is TRBV6-4, the J gene TRBJ2-7, with 9 positions matching TRBD1. Germline lookup yields CDR1 MRHNA and CDR2 SNTAGT. The CDR3 is 16 amino acids. V lost 8 bases and J lost 3; bases outside the gene matches: 14. This CDR3 reads CASGGQGLPPDYEQYF. The CDR3 nucleotides read TGTGCCAGCGGGGGACAGGGTCTCCCACCCGACTACGAGCAGTACTTC.

The V and J genes are TRBV11-3 and TRBJ1-5; no clear D gene. From germline, CDR1 is SGHNT and CDR2 YENEEA. Trimming shortened V by 1 base and J by 9 bases, and 13 bases separated the two germline ends. The CDR3 has 14 amino acids. The chain's CDR3 is CASSLVGGVRPQHF. CDR3 nucleotide sequence: TGTGCCAGCAGCTTAGTTGGCGGGGTGCGGCCCCAGCATTTT.

CDR3 sequence: CATSDYRTYGNTIYF. For the CDR3, the DNA is TGTGCCACCAGTGATTATAGGACATACGGAAACACCATATATTTT. This chain connects TRBV24-1 to TRBJ1-3, with TRBD1 as a possible D gene (5 bases). Germline V gives CDR1 KGHDR, CDR2 SFDVKD. V shed 2 bases and J shed 4 bases, with 11 bases lying between them. The CDR3 is 15 amino acids.

This clone was observed once. The chain uses TRBV3-1 (or the pseudogene TRBV3-2) and TRBJ1-1; TRBD1 might be the D (6 bases). This CDR3 region has 12 residues. Germline V gene data show CDR1 as LGHDT and CDR2 as YNNKEL (reference sequence). Trimming cost V 4 bases and J 11 bases, with 14 bases left between them. CDR3 sequence: CASSPLGGAAFF. DNA of the CDR3: TGTGCCAGCAGCCCTCTCGGGGGGGCGGCTTTCTTT.

This chain connects TRBV5-1 to TRBJ2-7; D unclear. CDR1 is SGHRS and CDR2 is YFSETQ in the germline V gene. Trimming pared 0 bases from V and 4 bases from J, leaving 8 bases between. This CDR3 has 13 amino acids. The CDR3 loop reads CASSLVADYEQYF. CDR3 in DNA: TGCGCCAGCAGCTTGGTAGCTGATTACGAGCAGTACTTC.

The chain carries TRBV6-1 and TRBJ1-2, with 7 bases fitting TRBD1. V was clipped by 3 bases and J by 3 bases; unmatched bases: 10. Germline V gene data show CDR1 as MNHNS and CDR2 as SASEGT. The CDR3 has 16 residues. The DNA for the CDR3 is TGTGCCAGCAGTGAGGACAGGTTTTCACTATACTATGGCTACACCTTC. Amino acid sequence: CASSEDRFSLYYGYTF.

Remarks on this clone: Other DNA sequences in this specimen translate into the identical CDR3. This chain connects TRBV5-1 to TRBJ2-3; D uncertain. The CDR3 has 15 amino acids. The V gene's germline CDR1 is SGHRS and CDR2 YFSETQ. V lost 0 bases to trimming and J lost 2 bases, with 10 bases between them. The CDR3 DNA reads TGCGCCAGCAGCTTGGTCGCAGGCGTCACAGATACGCAGTATTTT. It translates to CASSLVAGVTDTQYF.

The rearrangement uses TRBV19 and TRBJ1-1; D unresolved. This CDR3 contains 12 residues. Trimming removed 7 bases from V and 0 bases from J, with 6 bases in between. Germline V CDR1 and CDR2: LNHDA, SQIVND (reference sequence). CDR3 residues: CASISVNTEAFF. DNA of the CDR3: TGTGCCAGTATATCGGTGAACACTGAAGCTTTCTTT.

CDR3 sequence (DNA): TGTGCCAGCAGTGAGAGTTTTAATCAGCCCCAGCATTTT. Protein sequence: CASSESFNQPQHF. The V gene is TRBV6-1, the J gene TRBJ1-5; D is ambiguous. Germline CDR1 reads MNHNS; CDR2 reads SASEGT. V lost 3 bases and J lost 4, with 7 bases in between. The CDR3 runs 13 residues.

The rearrangement links TRBV28 to TRBJ1-1, with 8 bases fitting TRBD1. Germline V gives CDR1 MDHEN, CDR2 SYDVKM. CDR3 length: 13 residues. J was trimmed by 6 bases and V by 5 bases; bases with no gene match: 5. The CDR3 DNA is TGTGCCAGCAGTCCGACAGGGGAGCCTGAAGCTTTCTTT. It yields the protein CASSPTGEPEAFF.

The V and J genes are TRBV27 and TRBJ2-5; 7 bases match TRBD2. This CDR3 has 15 residues. The junction had 8 bases not matched to a gene; V was cut back by 3 bases and J by 4 bases. The germline V gene encodes CDR1 MNHEY and CDR2 SMNVEV (reference sequence). The CDR3 DNA sequence: TGTGCCAGCAGTTTGATGGGAGGGCCGGCAGAGACCCAGTACTTC. It codes for CASSLMGGPAETQYF.

This clone was recorded once. The chain recombines TRBV3-1 (or the pseudogene TRBV3-2) with TRBJ1-2, with TRBD1 identical over 7 bases. V gave up 4 bases and J gave up 0 bases; unmatched junction bases: 5. The CDR3 extends over 15 amino acids. Germline loops: CDR1 LGHDT, CDR2 YNNKEL (reference sequence). In nucleotides, the CDR3 is TGTGCCAGCAGCCCCAATGACAGGGCTAACTATGGCTACACCTTC. Translation gives CASSPNDRANYGYTF.

This chain links TRBV7-2 with TRBJ1-1; a possible D gene is TRBD1 (5 bases). The V end lost 2 bases, the J end lost 4 bases, and 8 bases lay between the germline ends. Germline V gene lookup returns CDR1 SGHTA and CDR2 FQGNSA. The length of the CDR3 is 13 residues. The CDR3 sequence: CASSLRGATEAFF. DNA for the CDR3: TGTGCCAGCAGCTTACGTGGGGCCACTGAAGCTTTCTTT.

The chain combines TRBV27 with TRBJ1-4; no firm D call. The germline V gene encodes CDR1 MNHEY and CDR2 SMNVEV (reference sequence). V dropped 4 bases and J dropped 0 bases, with 9 bases sitting between them. The CDR3 loop spans 15 amino acids. The DNA for the CDR3 is TGTGCCAGCAGTTCCATTTTTGCAACTAATGAAAAACTGTTTTTT. As protein: CASSSIFATNEKLFF.